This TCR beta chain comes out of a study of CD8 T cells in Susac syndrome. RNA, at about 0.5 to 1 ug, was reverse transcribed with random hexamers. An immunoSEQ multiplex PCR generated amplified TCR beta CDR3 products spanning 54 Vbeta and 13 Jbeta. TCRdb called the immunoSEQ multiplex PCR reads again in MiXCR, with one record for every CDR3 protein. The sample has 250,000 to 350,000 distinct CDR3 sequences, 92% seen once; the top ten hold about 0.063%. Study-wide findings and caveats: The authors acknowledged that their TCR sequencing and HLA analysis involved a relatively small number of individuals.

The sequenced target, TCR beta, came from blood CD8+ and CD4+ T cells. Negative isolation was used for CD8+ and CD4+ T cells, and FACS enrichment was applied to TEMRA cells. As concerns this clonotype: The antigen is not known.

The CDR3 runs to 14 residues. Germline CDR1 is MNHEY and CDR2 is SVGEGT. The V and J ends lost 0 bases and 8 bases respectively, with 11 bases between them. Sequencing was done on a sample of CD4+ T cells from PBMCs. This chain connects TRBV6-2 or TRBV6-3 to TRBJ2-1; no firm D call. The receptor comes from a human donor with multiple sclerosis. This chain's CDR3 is CASSYSLVGDEQFF. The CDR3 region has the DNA TGTGCCAGCAGTTACTCGTTGGTTGGGGATGAGCAGTTCTTC.